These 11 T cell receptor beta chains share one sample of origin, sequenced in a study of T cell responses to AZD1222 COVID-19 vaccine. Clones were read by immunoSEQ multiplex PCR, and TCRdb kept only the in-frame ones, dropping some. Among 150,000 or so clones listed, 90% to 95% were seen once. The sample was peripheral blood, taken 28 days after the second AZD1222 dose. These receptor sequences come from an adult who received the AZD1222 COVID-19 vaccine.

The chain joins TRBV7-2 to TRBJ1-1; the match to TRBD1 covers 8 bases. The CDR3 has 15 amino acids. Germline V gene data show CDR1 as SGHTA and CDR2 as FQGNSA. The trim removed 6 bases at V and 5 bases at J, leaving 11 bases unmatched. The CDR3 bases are TGTGCCAGCAGTATAACAGGGGGTGGGAGAACTGAAGCTTTCTTT. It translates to CASSITGGGRTEAFF. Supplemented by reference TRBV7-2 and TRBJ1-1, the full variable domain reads GAGVSQSPSNKVTEKGKDVELRCDPISGHTALYWYRQSLGQGLEFLIYFQGNSAPDKSGLPSDRFSAERTGGSVSTLTIQRTQQEDSAVYLCASSITGGGRTEAFFGQGTRLTVV.

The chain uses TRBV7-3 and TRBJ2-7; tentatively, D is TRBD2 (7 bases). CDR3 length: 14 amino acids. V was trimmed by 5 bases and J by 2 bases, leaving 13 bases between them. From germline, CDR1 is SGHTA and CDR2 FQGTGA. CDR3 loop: CASSLTGGTYEQYF. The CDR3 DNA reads TGTGCCAGCAGCCTCACGGGGGGCACCTACGAGCAGTACTTC.

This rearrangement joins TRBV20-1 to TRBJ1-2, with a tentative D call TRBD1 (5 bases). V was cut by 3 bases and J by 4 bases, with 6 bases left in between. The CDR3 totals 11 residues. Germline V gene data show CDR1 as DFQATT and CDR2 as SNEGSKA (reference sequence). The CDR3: CSARTVYGYTF. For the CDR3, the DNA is TGCAGTGCTAGGACAGTCTATGGCTACACCTTC.

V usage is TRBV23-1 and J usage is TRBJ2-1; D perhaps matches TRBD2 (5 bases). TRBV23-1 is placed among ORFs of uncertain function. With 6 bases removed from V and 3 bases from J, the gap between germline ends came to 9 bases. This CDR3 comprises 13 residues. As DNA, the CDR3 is TGCGCCAGCAGACCGGACTTCTACAATGAGCAGTTCTTC. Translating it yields CASRPDFYNEQFF.

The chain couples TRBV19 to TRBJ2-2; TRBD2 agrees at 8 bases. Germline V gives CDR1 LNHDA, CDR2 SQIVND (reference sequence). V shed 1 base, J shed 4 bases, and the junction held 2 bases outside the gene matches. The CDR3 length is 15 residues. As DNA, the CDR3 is TGTGCCAGTAGTATAGGGCTAGCGGGCACCGGGGAGCTGTTTTTT. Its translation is CASSIGLAGTGELFF.

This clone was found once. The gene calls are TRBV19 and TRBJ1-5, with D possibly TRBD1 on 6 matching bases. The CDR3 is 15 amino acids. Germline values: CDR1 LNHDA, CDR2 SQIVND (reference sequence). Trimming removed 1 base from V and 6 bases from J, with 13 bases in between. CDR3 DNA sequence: TGTGCCAGTAGTATAGTGGAGGGGGTGGGTCAGCCCCAGCATTTT. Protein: CASSIVEGVGQPQHF.

The CDR3 here is CASTLQTSGAPYEQYF. The CDR3 nucleotides read TGTGCCAGCACTCTACAGACTAGCGGGGCCCCCTACGAGCAGTACTTC. V gene TRBV28 combines with J gene TRBJ2-7, with TRBD2 matching 11 bases. The CDR3 has 16 residues. Looked up from germline, CDR1 is MDHEN and CDR2 is SYDVKM. V gave up 7 bases and J gave up 2 bases; unmatched junction bases: 10.

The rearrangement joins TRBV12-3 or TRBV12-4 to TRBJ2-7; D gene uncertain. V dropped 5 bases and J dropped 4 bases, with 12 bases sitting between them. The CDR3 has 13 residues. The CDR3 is CASSSDRAYEQYF. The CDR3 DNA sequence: TGTGCCAGCAGTAGCGACCGTGCTTACGAGCAGTACTTC.

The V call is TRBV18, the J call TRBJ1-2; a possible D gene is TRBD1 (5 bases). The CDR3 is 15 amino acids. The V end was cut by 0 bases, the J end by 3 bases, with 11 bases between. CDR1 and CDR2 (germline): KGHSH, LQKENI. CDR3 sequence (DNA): TGTGCCAGCTCACCACCGGCCGGGGGGGACTATGGCTACACCTTC. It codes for CASSPPAGGDYGYTF.

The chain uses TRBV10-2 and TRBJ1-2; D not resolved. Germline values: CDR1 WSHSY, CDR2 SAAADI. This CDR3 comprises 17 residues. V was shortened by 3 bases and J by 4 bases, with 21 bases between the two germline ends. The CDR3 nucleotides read TGCGCCAGCAGTGATGAGGTTACGTCGGAGGGCGGCTATGGCTACACCTTC. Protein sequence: CASSDEVTSEGGYGYTF.

The CDR3 DNA sequence: TGCGCCAGCAGCTGGGGACAGGGGGGAACTTCACCCCTCCACTTT. This translates into CASSWGQGGTSPLHF. J is TRBJ1-6 and V is TRBV5-1, with TRBD1 matching over 11 bases. Germline CDR1 and CDR2: SGHRS and YFSETQ. Germline trimming cut 3 bases from V and 9 bases from J; bases unmatched to any gene: 5. This CDR3 is built from 15 residues. The variable domain in full, with the rest retrieved from reference TRBV5-1 and TRBJ1-6, is KAGVTQTPRYLIKTRGQQVTLSCSPISGHRSVSWYQQTPGQGLQFLFEYFSETQRNKGNFPGRFSGRQFSNSRSEMNVSTLELGDSALYLCASSWGQGGTSPLHFGNGTRLTVT.